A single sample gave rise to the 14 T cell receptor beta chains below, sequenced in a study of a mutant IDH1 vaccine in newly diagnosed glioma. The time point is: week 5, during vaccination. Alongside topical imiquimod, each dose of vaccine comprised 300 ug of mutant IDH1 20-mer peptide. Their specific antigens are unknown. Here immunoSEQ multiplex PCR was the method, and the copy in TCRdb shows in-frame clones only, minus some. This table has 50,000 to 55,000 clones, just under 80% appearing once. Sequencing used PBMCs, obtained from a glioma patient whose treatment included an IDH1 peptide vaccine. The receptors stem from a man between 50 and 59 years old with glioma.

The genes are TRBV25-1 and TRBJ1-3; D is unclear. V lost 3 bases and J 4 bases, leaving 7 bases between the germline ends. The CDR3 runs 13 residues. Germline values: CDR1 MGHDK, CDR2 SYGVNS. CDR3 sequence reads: CASSEVSGNTIYF. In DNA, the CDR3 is TGTGCCAGCAGTGAGGTTTCAGGAAACACCATATATTTT.

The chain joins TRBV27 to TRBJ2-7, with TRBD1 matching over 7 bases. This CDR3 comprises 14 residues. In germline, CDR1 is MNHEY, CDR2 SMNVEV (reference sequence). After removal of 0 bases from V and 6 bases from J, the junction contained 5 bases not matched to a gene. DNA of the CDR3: TGTGCCAGCAGTTTATCAGGGGGCGCGGGCGAGCAGTACTTC. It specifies CASSLSGGAGEQYF.

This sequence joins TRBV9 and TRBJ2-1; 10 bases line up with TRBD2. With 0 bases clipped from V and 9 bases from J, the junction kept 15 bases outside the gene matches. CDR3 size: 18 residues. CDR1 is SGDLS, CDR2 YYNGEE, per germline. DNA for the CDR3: TGTGCCAGCAGCGTAGCTTTATTGAATAGCGGGGGGCCTAGTGAGCAGTTCTTC. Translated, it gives CASSVALLNSGGPSEQFF.

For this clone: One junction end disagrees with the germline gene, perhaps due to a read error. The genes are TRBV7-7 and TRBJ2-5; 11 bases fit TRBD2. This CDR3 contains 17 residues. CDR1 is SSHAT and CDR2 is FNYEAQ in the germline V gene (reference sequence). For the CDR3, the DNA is TGTGCTAGCAGCCAAGGGGTAGCGGGGGGGCCAGCGGAGACCCAGTACTTC. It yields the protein CASSQGVAGGPAETQYF.

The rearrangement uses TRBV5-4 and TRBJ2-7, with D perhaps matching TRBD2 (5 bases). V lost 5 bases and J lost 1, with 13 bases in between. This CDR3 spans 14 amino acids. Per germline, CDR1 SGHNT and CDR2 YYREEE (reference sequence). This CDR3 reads CASREVLDSYEQYF. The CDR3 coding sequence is TGTGCCAGCAGGGAGGTTCTCGATTCCTACGAGCAGTACTTC. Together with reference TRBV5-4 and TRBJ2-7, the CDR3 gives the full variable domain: ETGVTQSPTHLIKTRGQQVTLRCSSQSGHNTVSWYQQALGQGPQFIFQYYREEENGRGNFPPRFSGLQFPNYSSELNVNALELDDSALYLCASREVLDSYEQYFGPGTRLTVT.

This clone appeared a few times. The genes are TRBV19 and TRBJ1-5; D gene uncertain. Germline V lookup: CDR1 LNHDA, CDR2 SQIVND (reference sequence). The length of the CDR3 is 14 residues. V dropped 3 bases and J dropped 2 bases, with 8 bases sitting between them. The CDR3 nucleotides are TGTGCCAGTAGTATGGTTTCAGGCAATCAGCCCCAGCATTTT. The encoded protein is CASSMVSGNQPQHF.

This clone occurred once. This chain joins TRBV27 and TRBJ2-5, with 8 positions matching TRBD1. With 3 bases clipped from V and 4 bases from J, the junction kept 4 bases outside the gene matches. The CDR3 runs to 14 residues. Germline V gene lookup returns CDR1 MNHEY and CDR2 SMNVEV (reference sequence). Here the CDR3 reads CASSFRTGTETQYF. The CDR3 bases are TGTGCCAGCAGTTTCAGGACAGGGACAGAGACCCAGTACTTC.

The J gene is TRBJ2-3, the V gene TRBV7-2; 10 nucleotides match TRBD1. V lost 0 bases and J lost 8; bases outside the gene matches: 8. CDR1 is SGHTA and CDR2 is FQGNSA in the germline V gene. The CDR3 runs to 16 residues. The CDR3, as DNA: TGTGCCAGCAGCTTAGCCCCGACAGGGGGCGACGTTACGCAGTATTTT. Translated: CASSLAPTGGDVTQYF. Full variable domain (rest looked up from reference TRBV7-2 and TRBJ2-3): GAGVSQSPSNKVTEKGKDVELRCDPISGHTALYWYRQSLGQGLEFLIYFQGNSAPDKSGLPSDRFSAERTGGSVSTLTIQRTQQEDSAVYLCASSLAPTGGDVTQYFGPGTRLTVL.

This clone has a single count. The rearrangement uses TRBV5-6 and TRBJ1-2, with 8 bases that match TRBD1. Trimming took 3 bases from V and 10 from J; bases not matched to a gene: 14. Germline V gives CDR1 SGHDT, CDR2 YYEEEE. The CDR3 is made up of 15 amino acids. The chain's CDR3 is CASSSGQGSAMYYTF. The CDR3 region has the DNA TGTGCCAGCAGCTCAGGACAGGGTTCGGCAATGTACTACACCTTC.

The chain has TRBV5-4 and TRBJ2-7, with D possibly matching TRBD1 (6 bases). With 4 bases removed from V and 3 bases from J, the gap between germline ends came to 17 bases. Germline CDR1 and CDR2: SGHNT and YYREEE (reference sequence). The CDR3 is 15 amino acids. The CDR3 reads CASSPTLDRDYEQYF. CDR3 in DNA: TGTGCCAGCAGCCCGACCCTGGACAGAGACTACGAGCAGTACTTC.

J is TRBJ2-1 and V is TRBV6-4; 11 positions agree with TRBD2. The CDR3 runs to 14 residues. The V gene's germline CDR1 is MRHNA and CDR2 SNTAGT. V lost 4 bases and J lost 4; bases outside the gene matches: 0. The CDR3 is CASSASGGYNEQFF. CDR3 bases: TGTGCCAGCAGTGCTAGCGGGGGGTACAATGAGCAGTTCTTC.

Here the CDR3 reads CASSTTSGVPDTQYF. CDR3 DNA: TGTGCCAGCAGCACAACTAGCGGGGTTCCAGATACGCAGTATTTT. The chain has TRBV5-6 and TRBJ2-3, with 10 bases identical to TRBD2. CDR3 length: 15 residues. Trimming at V came to 4 bases and at J to 4 bases, leaving 6 bases not matched to a gene. Looked up from germline, CDR1 is SGHDT and CDR2 is YYEEEE.

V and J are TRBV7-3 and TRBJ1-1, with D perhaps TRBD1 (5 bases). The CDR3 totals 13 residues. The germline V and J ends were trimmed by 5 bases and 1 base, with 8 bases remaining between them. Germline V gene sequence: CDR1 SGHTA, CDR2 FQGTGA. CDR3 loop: CASSQGGNTEAFF. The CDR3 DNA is TGTGCCAGCAGCCAGGGCGGGAACACTGAAGCTTTCTTT.

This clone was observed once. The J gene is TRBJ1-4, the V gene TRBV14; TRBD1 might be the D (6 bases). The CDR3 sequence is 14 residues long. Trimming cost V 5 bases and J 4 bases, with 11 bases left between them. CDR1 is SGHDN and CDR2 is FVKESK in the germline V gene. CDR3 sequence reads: CASSSQGFNEKLFF. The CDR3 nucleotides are TGTGCCAGCAGCTCACAGGGTTTTAATGAAAAACTGTTTTTT.